In its sample, the clone carrying this TCR beta chain was seen a few times. The antigen is unknown. The CDR3 totals 13 residues. The ends were cut back, 8 bases at V and 0 bases at J, with 10 bases in the middle. Germline V gives CDR1 WNHNN, CDR2 SYGVQD (reference sequence). Sequencing was performed with immunoSEQ multiplex PCR; in TCRdb, only in-frame clones are kept and a portion is missing. The sample contains about 200,000 clones, roughly 87% of which appear only once. These data belong to a study of cytomegalovirus exposure and HLA in healthy donors. Study conclusions and caveats: Cytomegalovirus association was listed for 164 TCR beta chains.

This sequence originates from a woman aged 18-35 years in good health and CMV-seropositive. The chain links TRBV10-1 to TRBJ1-1, with no clear D. Material for sequencing was PBMCs. CDR3 amino acids: CASSPRLNTEAFF. CDR3 DNA: TGCGCCAGCTCCCCGAGGTTGAACACTGAAGCTTTCTTT.